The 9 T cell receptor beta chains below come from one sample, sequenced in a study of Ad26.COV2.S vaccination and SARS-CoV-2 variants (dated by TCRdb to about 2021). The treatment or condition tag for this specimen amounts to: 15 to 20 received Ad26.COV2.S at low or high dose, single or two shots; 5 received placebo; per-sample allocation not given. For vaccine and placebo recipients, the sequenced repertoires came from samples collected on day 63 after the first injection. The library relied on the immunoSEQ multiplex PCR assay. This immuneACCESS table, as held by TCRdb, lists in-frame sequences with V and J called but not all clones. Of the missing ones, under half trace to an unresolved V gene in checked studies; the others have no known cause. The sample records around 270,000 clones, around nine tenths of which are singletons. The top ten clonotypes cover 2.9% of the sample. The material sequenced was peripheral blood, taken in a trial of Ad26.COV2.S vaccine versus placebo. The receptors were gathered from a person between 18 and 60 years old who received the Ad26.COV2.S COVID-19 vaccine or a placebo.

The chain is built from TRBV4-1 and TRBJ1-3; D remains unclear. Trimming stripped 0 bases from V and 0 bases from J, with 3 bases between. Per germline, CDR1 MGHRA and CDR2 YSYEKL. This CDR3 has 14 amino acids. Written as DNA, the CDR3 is TGCGCCAGCAGCCAAGAGACCTCTGGAAACACCATATATTTT. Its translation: CASSQETSGNTIYF.

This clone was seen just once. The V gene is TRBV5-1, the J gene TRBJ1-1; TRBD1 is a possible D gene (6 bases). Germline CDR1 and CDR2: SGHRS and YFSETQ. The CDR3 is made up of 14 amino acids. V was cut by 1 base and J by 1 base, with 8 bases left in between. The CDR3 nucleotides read TGCGCCAGCAGCTTGACAGGGAGGAACACTGAAGCTTTCTTT. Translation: CASSLTGRNTEAFF.

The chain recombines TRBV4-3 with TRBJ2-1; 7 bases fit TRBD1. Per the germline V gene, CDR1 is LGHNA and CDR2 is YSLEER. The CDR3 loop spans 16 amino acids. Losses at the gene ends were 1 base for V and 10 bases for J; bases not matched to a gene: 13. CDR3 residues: CASSQAYRGPLEEQFF. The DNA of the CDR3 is TGCGCCAGCAGCCAAGCCTACAGGGGCCCCTTGGAGGAGCAGTTCTTC.

CDR3 nucleotides: TGTGCCAGCAGCAAAGGGACTAGCGGGAGCTCCTACAATGAGCAGTTCTTC. It specifies CASSKGTSGSSYNEQFF. J is TRBJ2-1 and V is TRBV11-2, with 14 bases identical to TRBD2. Per the germline V gene, CDR1 is SGHAT and CDR2 is FQNNGV. The CDR3 runs 17 residues. The V segment lost 5 bases and the J segment 0 bases; nucleotides outside the gene matches: 3.

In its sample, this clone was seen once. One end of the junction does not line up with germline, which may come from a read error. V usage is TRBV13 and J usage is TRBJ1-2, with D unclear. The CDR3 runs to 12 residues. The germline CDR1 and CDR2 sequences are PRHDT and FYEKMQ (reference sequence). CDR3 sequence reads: CASSSDRLADDF. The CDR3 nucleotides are TGTGCCAGCAGCTCTGATCGACTCGCAGATGATTTC.

CDR3 protein: CATSSREMNTEAFF. In DNA, the CDR3 is TGTGCCACCAGCTCCCGAGAGATGAACACTGAAGCTTTCTTT. The genes are TRBV15 and TRBJ1-1, with unresolved D. The CDR3 has 14 residues. The V gene lost 5 bases and the J gene lost 0 bases, with 10 bases spanning the gap. Germline values: CDR1 LNHNV, CDR2 YYDKDF (reference sequence).

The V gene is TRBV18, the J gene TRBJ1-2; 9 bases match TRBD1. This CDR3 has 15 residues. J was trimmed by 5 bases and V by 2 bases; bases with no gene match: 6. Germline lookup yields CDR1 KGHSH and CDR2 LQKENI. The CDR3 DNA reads TGTGCCAGCTCACCATCCGCGACAGGGGGGTATGGCTACACCTTC. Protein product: CASSPSATGGYGYTF.

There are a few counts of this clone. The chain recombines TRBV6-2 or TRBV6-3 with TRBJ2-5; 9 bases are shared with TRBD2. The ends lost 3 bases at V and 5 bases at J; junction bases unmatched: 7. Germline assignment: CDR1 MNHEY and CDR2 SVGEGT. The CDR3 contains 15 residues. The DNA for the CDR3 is TGTGCCAGCAGTTATGCCGGGACTAGCTTGGAGACCCAGTACTTC. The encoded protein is CASSYAGTSLETQYF.

The CDR3 sequence: CASSPGVQFNEQFF. DNA of the CDR3: TGTGCCAGCTCACCAGGGGTACAGTTCAATGAGCAGTTCTTC. This chain connects TRBV18 to TRBJ2-1; D not certain. CDR1 KGHSH and CDR2 LQKENI come from the germline V gene. This CDR3 region has 14 residues. The germline V and J ends were trimmed by 2 bases and 6 bases, with 11 bases remaining between them. The whole variable domain, filled in from reference TRBV18 and TRBJ2-1, reads NAGVMQNPRHLVRRRGQEARLRCSPMKGHSHVYWYRQLPEEGLKFMVYLQKENIIDESGMPKERFSAEFPKEGPSILRIQQVVRGDSAAYFCASSPGVQFNEQFFGPGTRLTVL.